This TCR beta chain was retrieved from a study of T cells in Graves' hyperthyroidism and ophthalmopathy. Authors of the study amplified TCR beta CDR3 regions from RNA transcripts. RT-PCR in the first round (using the HTBI primer set) targeted the TCR CDR3. MiXCR was run by TCRdb on the multiplex PCR reads, yielding one entry per CDR3 protein. The table lists 300,000 to 450,000 distinct CDR3 sequences, 15% to 20% of them singletons. The CDR3 has 13 amino acids. The V end lost 5 bases, the J end lost 1 base, and 8 bases lay between the germline ends. The germline gives CDR1 MNHNS, CDR2 SASEGT. This clonotype has ten or more counts.

The J gene is TRBJ1-1, the V gene TRBV6-1; no firm D call. Source material: blood. The clonotype was recovered from a man between 18 and 29 years old with Graves' ophthalmopathy. The CDR3: CASSYQWNTEAFF. The DNA for the CDR3 is TGTGCCAGCAGTTACCAATGGAACACTGAAGCTTTCTTT.